One and the same sample provided the 8 T cell receptor beta chains below, sequenced in a study of T cells expressing NK-cell markers. Reprocessing the 5' RACE reads, TCRdb reports a single entry for every CDR3 protein and omits DNA. In total, the table holds about 450,000 distinct CDR3 sequences. Material: blood T cells: a sorted CD56 or NKG2C T cell subset, CD4+ or CD8+ T cells, or bulk PBMC T cells (not recorded which). The receptors originated from a woman between 18 and 70 years old in good health.

This chain connects TRBV6-1 to TRBJ2-5; the D gene TCRdb calls, TRBD2, cannot be checked with no DNA. Germline assignment: CDR1 MNHNS and CDR2 SASEGT. The CDR3 is made up of 17 amino acids. This chain's CDR3 is CASRGATSGSSFGTQYF.

The chain has TRBV20-1 and TRBJ2-3; absent DNA, TCRdb's TRBD2 call cannot be checked. The CDR3 is made up of 14 amino acids. Germline values: CDR1 DFQATT, CDR2 SNEGSKA (reference sequence). The CDR3 is CSANRRQGSDTQYF.

The gene calls are TRBV5-1 and TRBJ1-2. CDR1 is SGHRS, CDR2 YFSETQ, per germline. There are 14 residues in the CDR3. The CDR3 is CASSLETRAYGYTF.

The chain is built from TRBV12-3 or TRBV12-4 and TRBJ2-5; TCRdb selects TRBD2, and the lack of DNA leaves this call unchecked. The CDR3 is 16 residues long. The CDR3 sequence is CASSLSPSGTQETQYF.

The chain carries TRBV29-1 and TRBJ2-7; the TRBD2 assignment by TCRdb is unverifiable without DNA. Germline V gives CDR1 SQVTM, CDR2 ANQGSEA. The CDR3 has 13 amino acids. The CDR3 sequence: CSVGRTSTHEQYF.

The chain combines TRBV14 with TRBJ1-6. The CDR3 extends over 13 amino acids. Germline V gene data show CDR1 as SGHDN and CDR2 as FVKESK. CDR3 loop: CASSHSGVAPLHF.

The chain links TRBV7-8 to TRBJ2-5; absent DNA, TCRdb's TRBD2 call cannot be checked. The CDR3 is made up of 17 amino acids. The germline V gene has CDR1 SGHVS and CDR2 FQNEAQ. The CDR3: CASSAIWTRGNQETQYF.

The rearrangement links TRBV12-3 or TRBV12-4 to TRBJ1-5. The CDR3 sequence is 14 residues long. CDR3 in amino acids: CASSLRRSNQPQHF.